The TCR beta chain described here comes from a study of STAT5B mutations in CD4+ large granular lymphocyte leukemia. Study in general: Anti-CD4 microbead selection came after CD8+ cell depletion in cryopreserved samples. Study-wide results and caveats: Main leukemic clonotypes were patient-specific, but approximately 25% appeared at low frequency elsewhere.

Only in-frame clones appear in the TCRdb table, and some are missing; sequencing was by immunoSEQ multiplex PCR. The data hold more than 2,500 clones, with 70% to 80% observed a single time. Only one count was recorded for this clone. What it binds is not known. The sequencing input was PBMCs. The receptor comes from a woman aged 70-85 years with CD4+ T-cell large granular lymphocyte leukemia.

This chain's CDR3 is CASSLFGLAGYEQYF. The CDR3 nucleotides read TGTGCCAGCAGTTTATTCGGACTAGCCGGGTACGAGCAGTACTTC. The chain combines TRBV28 with TRBJ2-7; TRBD2 aligns across 8 bases. The V and J ends lost 1 base and 4 bases, in that order; junction bases with no gene match: 6. This CDR3 is built from 15 residues. CDR1 and CDR2 from the germline V gene are MDHEN and SYDVKM.